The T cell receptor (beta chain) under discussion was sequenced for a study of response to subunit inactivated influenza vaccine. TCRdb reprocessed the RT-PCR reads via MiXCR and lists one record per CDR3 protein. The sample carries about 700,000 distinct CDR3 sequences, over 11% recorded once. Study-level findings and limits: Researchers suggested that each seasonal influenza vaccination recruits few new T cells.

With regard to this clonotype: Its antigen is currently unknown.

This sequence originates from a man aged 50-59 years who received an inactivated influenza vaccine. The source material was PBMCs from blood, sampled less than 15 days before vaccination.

The CDR3 region has the DNA TGTGCCAGCAGCCAAGTGACCGGGACAGAAGCTTTCTTT. As protein: CASSQVTGTEAFF. V gene TRBV4-2 combines with J gene TRBJ1-1, with a tentative D call TRBD1 (6 bases). The V and J ends lost 1 base and 8 bases respectively, with 11 bases between them. CDR1 is LGHNA and CDR2 is YNFKEQ in the germline V gene. This CDR3 comprises 13 residues.